This entry is about one T cell receptor (beta chain). The antigen is not known. Using constant-segment primers, 5'RACE produced TCR alpha and TCR beta cDNA libraries carrying sample barcodes and UMIs. MiXCR, run by TCRdb on the 5' RACE reads, gives a single entry per CDR3 protein. This table has around 390,000 distinct CDR3 sequences, approximately 16% appearing once. These data are taken from a study of T-cell memory formation after mild COVID-19. For the study at large: Largely, TCR clusters stayed within a single donor. Study findings and constraints: Clones that contracted from day 15 to 85 had balanced CD4/CD8; later expanders were CD4+ biased. Among contracting clones, CD4+ were mainly CM/EM and CD8+ enriched in EMRA.

V was clipped by 0 bases and J by 4 bases; unmatched bases: 7. Germline CDR1 reads LGHNA; CDR2 reads YNFKEQ. This CDR3 spans 17 amino acids. The chain recombines TRBV4-2 with TRBJ2-1; 9 bases are a match to TRBD2. Sample: PBMCs or a T cell subset sorted from them (not recorded which). The origin of this receptor is a man aged 18 to 29 who had mild COVID-19 (a few samples of this study predate the infection). Cell type and time point are not known. The CDR3 loop reads CASSQDAQRGVYNEQFF. The CDR3 DNA reads as TGTGCCAGCAGCCAAGACGCCCAGCGGGGGGTGTACAATGAGCAGTTCTTC.